What follows are 12 T cell receptor beta chains derived from one specimen sequenced in a study of beta chain features in type 1 diabetes. General observations from the study: Patients with Type 1 diabetes showed moderately but significantly shorter TCRB CDR3s in all four CD4+ subsets.

The entirety of the isolated RNA underwent reverse transcription, so expressed TCRB transcripts were sequenced. The table came from immunoSEQ multiplex PCR; TCRdb's copy has only in-frame clones and leaves some out. This sample yields roughly 400,000 clones, of which around a tenth are seen a single time; 0.6% belongs to the top ten. Antigens for these TCRs are unknown. What was sequenced was central memory CD4+ T cells from blood. Every receptor here comes from a man aged 25-45 years with type 1 diabetes.

V and J are TRBV6-1 and TRBJ1-1; TRBD1 agrees at 9 bases. CDR3 length: 13 amino acids. Trimming at V came to 5 bases and at J to 5 bases, leaving 3 bases not matched to a gene. Germline lookup yields CDR1 MNHNS and CDR2 SASEGT. For the CDR3, the DNA is TGTGCCAGCAGTTCCGGGACAGGGACTGAAGCTTTCTTT. It yields the protein CASSSGTGTEAFF.

This clone was counted a few times. The V and J genes are TRBV7-6 and TRBJ1-5; possible D gene TRBD1, 5 bases. Germline lookup yields CDR1 SGHVS and CDR2 FNYEAQ. CDR3 length equals 14 residues. Trimming left V 5 bases short and J 3 bases short, with 11 bases between. The CDR3 bases are TGTGCCAGCAGCCCGACGGGGCTCAATCAGCCCCAGCATTTT. It yields the protein CASSPTGLNQPQHF.

The V and J genes are TRBV5-1 and TRBJ2-5; 7 nucleotides align to TRBD1. Germline-derived CDR1 and CDR2 are SGHRS and YFSETQ. V shed 8 bases and J 5 bases; nucleotides not matched to a gene: 9. The CDR3 is 13 amino acids. The CDR3 sequence: CASSTGEKETQYF. CDR3 sequence (DNA): TGCGCCAGTAGTACAGGGGAGAAGGAGACCCAGTACTTC.

J is TRBJ2-7 and V is TRBV6-5, with D perhaps TRBD1 or TRBD2 (6 bases each). The V gene's germline CDR1 is MNHEY and CDR2 SVGAGI. The CDR3 is 15 amino acids. V was clipped by 0 bases and J by 3 bases, with 12 bases between them. CDR3 in DNA: TGTGCCAGCAGTTACTCGAACGAGGGGGGCTACGAGCAGTACTTC. Encoded protein: CASSYSNEGGYEQYF.

This clone was seen only a few times. This sequence joins TRBV11-2 and TRBJ2-2; 7 bases are a match to TRBD2. The CDR3 spans 15 residues. J was trimmed by 4 bases and V by 5 bases; bases with no gene match: 7. Germline V gene data show CDR1 as SGHAT and CDR2 as FQNNGV. CDR3 amino acids: CASSLMGGSTGELFF. CDR3 coding DNA: TGTGCCAGCAGCCTCATGGGCGGGAGCACCGGGGAGCTGTTTTTT. Complete variable domain (other parts from reference TRBV11-2 and TRBJ2-2): EAGVAQSPRYKIIEKRQSVAFWCNPISGHATLYWYQQILGQGPKLLIQFQNNGVVDDSQLPKDRFSAERLKGVDSTLKIQPAKLEDSAVYLCASSLMGGSTGELFFGEGSRLTVL.

A remark on this clone: The junction shows a germline mismatch at one end, possibly a read error. The rearrangement uses TRBV6-1 and TRBJ1-2; a possible D gene is TRBD1 (5 bases). CDR3 size: 15 residues. The germline CDR1 and CDR2 sequences are MNHNS and SASEGT. CDR3 sequence (DNA): TGTGCCACCAGTGATGGACGCAGGAGGGGCTTTGGCTACACCTTC. It translates to CATSDGRRRGFGYTF.

This clone appeared a few times. This sequence joins TRBV5-4 and TRBJ2-1, with D possibly being TRBD1 or TRBD2 (6 bases each). With 4 bases removed from V and 0 bases from J, the gap between germline ends came to 14 bases. Germline V lookup: CDR1 SGHNT, CDR2 YYREEE (reference sequence). The CDR3 consists of 16 residues. The CDR3 loop reads CASSPGAGGSYNEQFF. The CDR3 coding sequence is TGTGCCAGCAGCCCGGGGGCTGGCGGCTCCTACAATGAGCAGTTCTTC.

This clone was observed a handful of times. The rearrangement joins TRBV7-2 to TRBJ2-1, with 10 bases fitting TRBD1. The junction had 3 bases not matched to a gene; V was cut back by 5 bases and J by 2 bases. The length of the CDR3 is 15 residues. The germline CDR1 and CDR2 sequences are SGHTA and FQGNSA. The CDR3 DNA follows: TGTGCCAGCAGCCCTGGGACAGGGGCCTACAATGAGCAGTTCTTC. It yields the protein CASSPGTGAYNEQFF.

By share of the sample, this clone is medium-sized. The chain links TRBV18 to TRBJ2-7, with TRBD2 as a possible D gene (6 bases). CDR3 size: 12 residues. V was cut by 5 bases and J by 6 bases, with 11 bases left in between. Germline V gives CDR1 KGHSH, CDR2 LQKENI. The CDR3 DNA follows: TGTGCCAGCTCAGGGCAGGGACTCGAGCAGTACTTC. It codes for CASSGQGLEQYF. Full variable domain (rest looked up from reference TRBV18 and TRBJ2-7): NAGVMQNPRHLVRRRGQEARLRCSPMKGHSHVYWYRQLPEEGLKFMVYLQKENIIDESGMPKERFSAEFPKEGPSILRIQQVVRGDSAAYFCASSGQGLEQYFGPGTRLTVT.

The rearrangement links TRBV6-6 to TRBJ1-1, with 8 bases fitting TRBD1. The CDR3 length is 14 residues. Looked up from germline, CDR1 is MNHNY and CDR2 is SVGAGI (reference sequence). V lost 0 bases to trimming and J lost 3 bases; unmatched junction nucleotides: 0. The CDR3 sequence is CASSYSGQDTEAFF. The CDR3 nucleotides are TGTGCCAGCAGTTACTCGGGACAGGACACTGAAGCTTTCTTT.

This clone has a handful of counts. The V gene is TRBV10-1, the J gene TRBJ2-1; a possible D gene is TRBD1 (5 bases). The V and J ends lost 4 bases and 9 bases respectively, with 13 bases between them. Germline CDR1 is WNHNN and CDR2 is SYGVQD (reference sequence). The length of the CDR3 is 13 residues. CDR3: CASSGSTGGEQFF. Written as DNA, the CDR3 is TGCGCCAGCAGTGGATCCACAGGTGGTGAGCAGTTCTTC.

The J gene is TRBJ2-1, the V gene TRBV5-1, with D hard to call. Trimming pared 0 bases from V and 9 bases from J, leaving 16 bases between. Germline V lookup: CDR1 SGHRS, CDR2 YFSETQ. The CDR3 consists of 15 residues. CDR3 sequence: CASSLAFVSAGEQFF. Written as DNA, the CDR3 is TGCGCCAGCAGCTTGGCCTTCGTCTCCGCCGGTGAGCAGTTCTTC.